The present entry profiles one TCR beta chain with its context. Its antigen is currently unknown. Researchers ran the PCR with 60 Vbeta and 13 Jbeta primers. Assay used: immunoSEQ multiplex PCR; TCRdb lists only in-frame clones, some missing. The sample carries roughly 80,000 clones, approximately 78% recorded once. The record originates from a study of cytomegalovirus exposure and HLA in healthy donors. Overall study findings and caveats: Analysis performed later found under 20,000 TCR beta sequences associated with HLA alleles at 0.05 false discovery rate. Through in vitro validation, three CMV-associated chains were shown to be specific for CMV antigens.

The J segment lost 7 bases and the V segment lost 0 bases, leaving 12 bases of the junction unmatched. From germline, CDR1 is LGHNA and CDR2 YNFKEQ. This CDR3 is built from 18 residues. The specimen sequenced was PBMCs. This sequence was found in a man in his forties in good health and CMV-seronegative. V gene TRBV4-2 combines with J gene TRBJ1-6; 7 nucleotides match TRBD1. DNA of the CDR3: TGTGCCAGCAGCCAAGATAGTTCAACCGGGACAGCCAATTCACCCCTCCACTTT. This gives the protein CASSQDSSTGTANSPLHF.